Sequencing of this T cell receptor (beta chain) was carried out in a study of OX40 agonist ivuxolimab in advanced cancers. Study as a whole: An agonistic human IgG2 monoclonal antibody against OX40 (CD134) was given.

The CDR3 extends over 15 amino acids. The germline V and J ends were trimmed by 2 bases and 8 bases, with 18 bases remaining between them. Germline lookup yields CDR1 KGHSH and CDR2 LQKENI. Only in-frame clones appear in the TCRdb table, and some are missing; sequencing was by immunoSEQ multiplex PCR. The data show some 60,000 clones, 80% to 90% seen once. The J gene is TRBJ1-2, the V gene TRBV18; D gene ambiguous. The sequence derives from an adult with an advanced solid tumor such as melanoma, head and neck, liver or kidney cancer. The sequenced sample was CD4+ or CD8+ T cells sorted from blood, obtained in a trial of the OX40 agonist ivuxolimab. The CDR3 loop reads CASSPTSAPLEGYTF. The CDR3, as DNA: TGTGCCAGCTCACCAACCTCGGCCCCGTTGGAAGGCTACACCTTC.